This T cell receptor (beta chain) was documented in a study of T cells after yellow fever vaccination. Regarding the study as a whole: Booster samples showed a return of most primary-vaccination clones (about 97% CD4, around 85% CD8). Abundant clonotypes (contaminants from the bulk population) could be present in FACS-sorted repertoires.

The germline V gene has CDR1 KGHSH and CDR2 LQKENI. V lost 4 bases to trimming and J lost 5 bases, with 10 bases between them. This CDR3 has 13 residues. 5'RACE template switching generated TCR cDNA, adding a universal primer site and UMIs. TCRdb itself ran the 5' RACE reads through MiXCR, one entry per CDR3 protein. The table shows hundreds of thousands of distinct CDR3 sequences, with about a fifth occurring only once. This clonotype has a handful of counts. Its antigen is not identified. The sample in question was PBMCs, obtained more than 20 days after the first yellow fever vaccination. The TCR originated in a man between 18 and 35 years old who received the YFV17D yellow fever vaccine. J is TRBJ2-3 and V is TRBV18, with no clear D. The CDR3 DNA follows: TGTGCCAGCTCACTCACCCCGGGAGATACGCAGTATTTT. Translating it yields CASSLTPGDTQYF.